The source of this T cell receptor beta chain is a study of blood T cell repertoires in COVID-19. As for the study in general: The cDNA or gDNA used as material had been derived from T cells, B-cell-depleted T cells, or PBMCs.

The CDR3 runs to 13 residues. With 5 bases clipped from V and 10 bases from J, the junction kept 4 bases outside the gene matches. Germline V gene data show CDR1 as MNHEY and CDR2 as SVGEGT. Original processing notes: Counts of nucleated cells, estimated from reference gene primer amplification, were obtained. Repertoires were generated with immunoSEQ multiplex PCR, while TCRdb's copy carries only in-frame clones and drops some. Clone size and the V and J calls come from that table; the DNA yielded D and trimming. The table has 300,000 to 400,000 clones, 85% to 95% seen once. The sequenced sample consisted of PBMCs or T cells enriched from blood (not recorded which). The source is a woman in her twenties or thirties who had been exposed to COVID-19. The gene calls are TRBV6-2 or TRBV6-3 and TRBJ1-6; 8 nucleotides line up with TRBD1. CDR3 DNA sequence: TGTGCCAGCAGTGGACAGGGCCAATCACCCCTCCACTTT. It specifies CASSGQGQSPLHF.